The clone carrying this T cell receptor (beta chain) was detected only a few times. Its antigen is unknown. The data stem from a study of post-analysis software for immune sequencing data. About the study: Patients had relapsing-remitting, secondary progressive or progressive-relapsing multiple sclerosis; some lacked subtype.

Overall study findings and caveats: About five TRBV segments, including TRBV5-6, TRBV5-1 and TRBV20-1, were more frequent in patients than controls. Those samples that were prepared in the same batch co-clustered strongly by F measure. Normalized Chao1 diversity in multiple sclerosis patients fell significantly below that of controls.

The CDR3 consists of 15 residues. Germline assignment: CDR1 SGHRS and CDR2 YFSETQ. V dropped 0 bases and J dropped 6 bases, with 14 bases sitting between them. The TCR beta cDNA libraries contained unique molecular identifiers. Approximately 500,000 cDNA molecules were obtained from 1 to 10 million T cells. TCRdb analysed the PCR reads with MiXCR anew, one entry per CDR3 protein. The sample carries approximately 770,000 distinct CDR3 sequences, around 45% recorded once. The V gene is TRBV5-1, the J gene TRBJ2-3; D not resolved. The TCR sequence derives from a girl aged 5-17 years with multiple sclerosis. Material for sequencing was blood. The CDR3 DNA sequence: TGCGCCAGCAGCTTGGTGGACCGATTTGGGGATACGCAGTATTTT. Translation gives CASSLVDRFGDTQYF.